These 16 T cell receptor beta chains came from one sample sequenced in a study of Ad26.COV2.S vaccination and SARS-CoV-2 variants (dated by TCRdb to the early 2020s). The treatment or condition tag for this specimen amounts to: around 19 received Ad26.COV2.S at low or high dose, single or two shots; 5 received placebo; per-sample allocation not given. Repertoires of vaccine and placebo recipients were sequenced from samples collected on day 63 after the first injection. Receptor libraries were prepared by the immunoSEQ multiplex PCR assay. What TCRdb holds here is the immuneACCESS table cut down to in-frame rearrangements. Part of the clones is not present; checked against another copy, under half of the missing clones reflect an unresolved V gene, and the others are unexplained. The sample table lists approximately 400,000 clones, approximately 84% of them with a count of one. Of the sample, about 3.3% is held by the ten largest clones.

Source: peripheral blood, taken in a trial of Ad26.COV2.S vaccine versus placebo. The source of these receptors is a person between 18 and 60 years old who received the Ad26.COV2.S COVID-19 vaccine or a placebo.

This clone was counted at least ten times. V and J are TRBV5-4 and TRBJ1-1; TRBD1 aligns across 7 bases. Germline V gene lookup returns CDR1 SGHNT and CDR2 YYREEE (reference sequence). CDR3 length: 15 amino acids. V trimming: 2 bases; J trimming: 3 bases; junction bases outside the gene matches: 7. Here the CDR3 reads CASSLEGARDTEAFF. DNA for the CDR3: TGTGCCAGCAGCTTAGAGGGGGCGCGGGACACTGAAGCTTTCTTT. Complete variable domain (other parts from reference TRBV5-4 and TRBJ1-1): ETGVTQSPTHLIKTRGQQVTLRCSSQSGHNTVSWYQQALGQGPQFIFQYYREEENGRGNFPPRFSGLQFPNYSSELNVNALELDDSALYLCASSLEGARDTEAFFGQGTRLTVV.

V gene TRBV7-9 combines with J gene TRBJ2-6; D may be TRBD2 (6 bases). Per the germline V gene, CDR1 is SEHNR and CDR2 is FQNEAQ (reference sequence). The CDR3 runs 17 residues. V lost 1 base, J lost 3 bases, and 13 bases lay in between. CDR3 sequence reads: CASSLVGGVYGANVLTF. The CDR3 region has the DNA TGTGCCAGCAGCTTAGTGGGGGGAGTGTATGGGGCCAACGTCCTGACTTTC.

J is TRBJ2-1 and V is TRBV27; D is unclear. V shed 6 bases and J shed 3 bases, with 9 bases lying between them. CDR3 length: 13 residues. Germline V gives CDR1 MNHEY, CDR2 SMNVEV (reference sequence). Here the CDR3 reads CASSPRNYNEQFF. The CDR3 nucleotides read TGTGCCAGCAGCCCCAGGAACTACAATGAGCAGTTCTTC.

V and J are TRBV2 and TRBJ1-2; D remains ambiguous. Germline CDR1 and CDR2: SNHLY and FYNNEI. This CDR3 comprises 13 residues. Between the trimmed V and J ends, which lost 7 bases and 1 base, there was a span of 10 bases. CDR3 nucleotide sequence: TGTGCCAGCAAAGACGGCGGTAACTATGGCTACACCTTC. This sequence encodes CASKDGGNYGYTF. Drawing the rest from reference TRBV2 and TRBJ1-2, the complete variable domain is EPEVTQTPSHQVTQMGQEVILRCVPISNHLYFYWYRQILGQKVEFLVSFYNNEISEKSEIFDDQFSVERPDGSNFTLKIRSTKLEDSAMYFCASKDGGNYGYTFGSGTRLTVV.

The chain recombines TRBV10-3 with TRBJ2-5; 12 bases align to TRBD2. Germline trimming cut 6 bases from V and 2 bases from J; bases unmatched to any gene: 7. The CDR3 runs 16 residues. Germline V CDR1 and CDR2: ENHRY, SYGVKD. The CDR3: CAIRGILAGGQETQYF. CDR3 coding DNA: TGTGCCATCAGGGGTATACTAGCGGGGGGTCAAGAGACCCAGTACTTC.

The chain combines TRBV2 with TRBJ1-1, with 7 nucleotides matching TRBD1. Looked up from germline, CDR1 is SNHLY and CDR2 is FYNNEI. J gave up 0 bases and V 6 bases, and 1 base lay outside the gene matches. CDR3 length: 13 residues. The CDR3 DNA reads as TGTGCCAGCAGGGACAGGATGAACACTGAAGCTTTCTTT. This gives the protein CASRDRMNTEAFF. Drawing the rest from reference TRBV2 and TRBJ1-1, the complete variable domain is EPEVTQTPSHQVTQMGQEVILRCVPISNHLYFYWYRQILGQKVEFLVSFYNNEISEKSEIFDDQFSVERPDGSNFTLKIRSTKLEDSAMYFCASRDRMNTEAFFGQGTRLTVV.

With regard to this clone: Additional DNA sequences in this sample encode the identical CDR3. The chain recombines TRBV5-1 with TRBJ2-5; D perhaps matches TRBD2 (5 bases). The germline gives CDR1 SGHRS, CDR2 YFSETQ. This CDR3 has 14 residues. V was pared by 0 bases and J by 5 bases, with 11 bases between. CDR3 sequence (DNA): TGCGCCAGCAGCTTGGGGCTAGCTAGGGAGACCCAGTACTTC. As protein: CASSLGLARETQYF.

The rearrangement uses TRBV4-3 and TRBJ2-7; TRBD2 matches at 7 bases. This CDR3 is 14 amino acids long. Germline loops: CDR1 LGHNA, CDR2 YSLEER. The J segment lost 4 bases and the V segment lost 1 base, leaving 4 bases of the junction unmatched. In DNA, the CDR3 is TGCGCCAGCAGCCAAGGGCTAGCGGATTACGAGCAGTACTTC. Residues: CASSQGLADYEQYF.

The chain combines TRBV29-1 with TRBJ2-1; TRBD2 matches 11 bases. J was trimmed by 9 bases and V by 4 bases; bases with no gene match: 5. The CDR3 length is 13 residues. The germline V gene has CDR1 SQVTM and CDR2 ANQGSEA. The CDR3 reads CSVVLAGGSEQFF. CDR3 DNA: TGCAGCGTTGTCCTAGCGGGAGGAAGTGAGCAGTTCTTC.

The genes are TRBV27 and TRBJ1-1; D ambiguous. Germline V gives CDR1 MNHEY, CDR2 SMNVEV (reference sequence). V shed 7 bases and J shed 0 bases, with 24 bases lying between them. There are 18 residues in the CDR3. CDR3 nucleotide sequence: TGTGCCAGCACCCCCACTACACAGAGAAGTTTGATGAACACTGAAGCTTTCTTT. Translated: CASTPTTQRSLMNTEAFF.

The rearrangement links TRBV5-6 to TRBJ1-4, with D perhaps TRBD1 (6 bases). V was trimmed by 4 bases and J by 3 bases, leaving 13 bases between them. The CDR3 is 15 residues long. CDR1 and CDR2 from the germline V gene are SGHDT and YYEEEE. This CDR3 reads CASSSGTTSNEKLFF. CDR3 nucleotide sequence: TGTGCCAGCAGCAGCGGGACAACTTCTAATGAAAAACTGTTTTTT.

This chain joins TRBV28 and TRBJ2-1; 9 bases align to TRBD2. Germline V lookup: CDR1 MDHEN, CDR2 SYDVKM. There are 15 residues in the CDR3. V lost 7 bases to trimming and J lost 2 bases; unmatched junction nucleotides: 6. The CDR3 loop is CASNRAGGPYNEQFF. CDR3 DNA: TGTGCCAGCAACAGAGCGGGAGGACCCTACAATGAGCAGTTCTTC. The variable domain in full, with the rest retrieved from reference TRBV28 and TRBJ2-1, is DVKVTQSSRYLVKRTGEKVFLECVQDMDHENMFWYRQDPGLGLRLIYFSYDVKMKEKGDIPEGYSVSREKKERFSLILESASTNQTSMYLCASNRAGGPYNEQFFGPGTRLTVL.

The chain combines TRBV7-6 with TRBJ2-6; no definite D call. Germline CDR1 reads SGHVS; CDR2 reads FNYEAQ. This CDR3 spans 16 amino acids. Trimming took off 0 bases at V and 2 bases at J, with 8 bases between the two ends. The CDR3 nucleotides are TGTGCCAGCAGCTTAGCGTCGAGTGCTGGGGCCAACGTCCTGACTTTC. Its protein product is CASSLASSAGANVLTF.

The J gene is TRBJ2-2, the V gene TRBV24-1; 8 bases fit TRBD1. CDR3 length equals 15 residues. The germline V gene encodes CDR1 KGHDR and CDR2 SFDVKD. V lost 6 bases, J lost 4 bases, and 6 bases stayed unmatched. The CDR3 DNA reads as TGTGCCACCAGTCCACGGACAGGGAGCACCGGGGAGCTGTTTTTT. Its translation: CATSPRTGSTGELFF.

V usage is TRBV5-4 and J usage is TRBJ2-7, with a weak D call TRBD1 (6 bases). The CDR3 is 17 amino acids. Per germline, CDR1 SGHNT and CDR2 YYREEE (reference sequence). Trimming took 4 bases from V and 0 from J, leaving 20 bases between them. The chain's CDR3 is CASSPQGSPGPSYEQYF. CDR3 nucleotides: TGTGCCAGCAGCCCCCAGGGGTCCCCGGGGCCCTCCTACGAGCAGTACTTC.

This chain connects TRBV7-2 to TRBJ2-7; D unclear. CDR1 and CDR2 from the germline V gene are SGHTA and FQGNSA. The V end lost 5 bases, the J end lost 0 bases, and 5 bases lay between the germline ends. The CDR3 totals 12 residues. CDR3 loop: CASSLSSYEQYF. The CDR3 nucleotides are TGTGCCAGCAGCCTAAGCTCCTACGAGCAGTACTTC.